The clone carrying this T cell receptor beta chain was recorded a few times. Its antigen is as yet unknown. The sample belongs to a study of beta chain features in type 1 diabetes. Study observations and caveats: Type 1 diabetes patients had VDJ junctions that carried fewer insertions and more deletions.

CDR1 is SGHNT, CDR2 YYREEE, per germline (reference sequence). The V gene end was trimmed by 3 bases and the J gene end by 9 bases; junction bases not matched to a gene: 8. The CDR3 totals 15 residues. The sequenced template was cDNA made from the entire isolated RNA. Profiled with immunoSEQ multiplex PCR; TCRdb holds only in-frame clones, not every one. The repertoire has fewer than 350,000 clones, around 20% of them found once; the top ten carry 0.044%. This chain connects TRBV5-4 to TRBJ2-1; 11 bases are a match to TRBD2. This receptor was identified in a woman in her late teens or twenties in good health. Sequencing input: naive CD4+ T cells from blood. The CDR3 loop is CASSSQGLAGGEQFF. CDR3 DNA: TGTGCCAGCAGCTCCCAGGGCCTAGCGGGAGGTGAGCAGTTCTTC. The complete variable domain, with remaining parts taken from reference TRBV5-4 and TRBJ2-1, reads ETGVTQSPTHLIKTRGQQVTLRCSSQSGHNTVSWYQQALGQGPQFIFQYYREEENGRGNFPPRFSGLQFPNYSSELNVNALELDDSALYLCASSSQGLAGGEQFFGPGTRLTVL.